Following are 22 T cell receptor beta chains from one sample sequenced in a study of CD8 T cells in ankylosing spondylitis. MiXCR was run by TCRdb on the 5' RACE reads, yielding one entry per CDR3 protein. Of 150,000 to 200,000 distinct CDR3 sequences listed, 9.5% to 13% are singletons. Sequencing used blood, either unsorted or a sorted T cell fraction (not recorded which). These receptors were taken from a male donor with ankylosing spondylitis or in good health (not recorded which).

This clonotype was observed a few times. The CDR3 is CASSLAGGRNTEAFF. CDR3 DNA sequence: TGTGCCAGCAGCTTAGCCGGGGGACGGAACACTGAAGCTTTCTTT. The V call is TRBV7-2, the J call TRBJ1-1; perhaps TRBD1 as D (5 bases). CDR3 length equals 15 residues. Trimming left V 0 bases short and J 1 base short, with 9 bases between. Germline V CDR1 and CDR2: SGHTA, FQGNSA.

This clonotype was detected many times. V gene TRBV5-1 combines with J gene TRBJ2-7, with D unclear. Germline values: CDR1 SGHRS, CDR2 YFSETQ. V dropped 4 bases and J dropped 0 bases, with 11 bases sitting between them. The CDR3 extends over 14 amino acids. CDR3 in DNA: TGCGCCAGCAGCCCCGAGGATATCTCCTACGAGCAGTACTTC. This translates into CASSPEDISYEQYF.

In this sample, this clonotype turned up many times. This chain uses TRBV12-3 or TRBV12-4 with TRBJ2-3, with 14 bases lining up with TRBD2. The CDR3 sequence is 18 residues long. Trimming took 5 bases from V and 2 from J; bases not matched to a gene: 9. CDR3 protein: CASSIGLAGGPATDTQYF. Written as DNA, the CDR3 is TGTGCCAGCAGTATCGGACTAGCGGGAGGTCCCGCCACAGATACGCAGTATTTT.

This clonotype was seen ten or more times. The V and J genes are TRBV6-5 and TRBJ2-1, with 14 bases that match TRBD2. Germline lookup yields CDR1 MNHEY and CDR2 SVGAGI. This CDR3 has 18 amino acids. V shed 6 bases, J shed 0 bases, and the junction held 7 bases outside the gene matches. The CDR3 coding sequence is TGTGCCAGCAGGTTTAGACTAGCGGGAGGGCCCTCCTACAATGAGCAGTTCTTC. Protein product: CASRFRLAGGPSYNEQFF.

On this clonotype itself: This may stem from a read error, because a much larger clone lies one nucleotide away. V usage is TRBV7-6 and J usage is TRBJ2-3, with 7 bases that match TRBD1. There are 15 residues in the CDR3. Germline V lookup: CDR1 SGHVS, CDR2 FNYEAQ. The CDR3 region is CASSNRDSFTATQYF. For the CDR3, the DNA is TGTGCCAGCAGCAATCGGGACAGTTTCACAGCTACGCAGTATTTT.

This clonotype showed up many times. This chain uses TRBV12-3 or TRBV12-4 with TRBJ2-1; tentative D call: TRBD1 (6 bases). Trimming took 7 bases from V and 12 from J, leaving 22 bases between them. The CDR3 spans 14 residues. CDR3 sequence reads: CASTPGPPGVGQFF. For the CDR3, the DNA is TGTGCCAGCACCCCGGGGCCCCCAGGGGTAGGGCAGTTCTTC.

The rearrangement links TRBV12-3 or TRBV12-4 to TRBJ1-5; 7 bases agree with TRBD1. The junction had 8 bases not matched to a gene; V was cut back by 7 bases and J by 2 bases. The CDR3 has 15 residues. DNA for the CDR3: TGTGCCAGCACCACTCAGGGGGGTGGCAATCAGCCCCAGCATTTT. This encodes CASTTQGGGNQPQHF.

This clonotype was observed many times. V and J are TRBV7-8 and TRBJ1-1; D is unresolved. Trimming took off 1 base at V and 2 bases at J, with 14 bases between the two ends. Germline V gene data show CDR1 as SGHVS and CDR2 as FQNEAQ. This CDR3 is 16 amino acids long. Here the CDR3 reads CASSLGFMGSNTEAFF. CDR3 in DNA: TGTGCCAGCAGCTTAGGATTTATGGGAAGCAACACTGAAGCTTTCTTT.

This clonotype has only a few counts. The chain recombines TRBV20-1 with TRBJ2-2; D is perhaps TRBD2 (6 bases). Germline CDR1 DFQATT, CDR2 SNEGSKA (reference sequence). This CDR3 comprises 14 residues. With 3 bases removed from V and 3 bases from J, the gap between germline ends came to 11 bases. This CDR3 is CSASREFDTGELFF. The CDR3 DNA sequence: TGCAGTGCTAGTCGGGAGTTTGACACCGGGGAGCTGTTTTTT.

This clonotype appeared many times. The V and J genes are TRBV28 and TRBJ2-1; D call uncertain. The germline V gene encodes CDR1 MDHEN and CDR2 SYDVKM. There are 13 residues in the CDR3. Trimming cost V 4 bases and J 7 bases, with 11 bases left between them. CDR3 loop: CASSSRFLNEQFF. The CDR3 coding sequence is TGTGCCAGCAGTTCCAGGTTTTTGAATGAGCAGTTCTTC.

This clonotype has ten or more counts. This chain links TRBV10-3 with TRBJ1-1; TRBD1 is a possible D gene (6 bases). This CDR3 is built from 16 residues. Trimming took off 4 bases at V and 5 bases at J, with 20 bases between the two ends. Germline CDR1 and CDR2: ENHRY and SYGVKD. In DNA form, the CDR3 reads TGTGCCATCAGTGTGTCGGGGGGCGAGTTTGGGACTGAAGCTTTCTTT. Its protein is CAISVSGGEFGTEAFF.

This clonotype has a count of ten or more. The J gene is TRBJ1-2, the V gene TRBV4-2; possibly TRBD1 for D (6 bases). Deletions cut 4 bases from V and 7 bases from J, with 16 bases between. Germline CDR1 and CDR2: LGHNA and YNFKEQ. There are 14 residues in the CDR3. CDR3 nucleotide sequence: TGTGCCAGCAGCCCCTCAACAGGGTTAGGTGGCTACACCTTC. It translates to CASSPSTGLGGYTF.

This clonotype occurred many times. The chain joins TRBV6-5 to TRBJ2-4; D is unclear. V shed 7 bases and J shed 4 bases, with 5 bases lying between them. The CDR3 is made up of 11 amino acids. Germline CDR1 and CDR2: MNHEY and SVGAGI. For the CDR3, the DNA is TGTGCCAGCAAAACAAAAAACATTCAGTACTTC. Translated, it gives CASKTKNIQYF.

Only a few counts were recorded for this clonotype. This chain uses TRBV11-2 with TRBJ2-1; no firm D call. Germline lookup yields CDR1 SGHAT and CDR2 FQNNGV. This CDR3 region has 15 residues. Deletions cut 5 bases from V and 5 bases from J, with 16 bases between. The CDR3 protein is CASSIPMASHNEQFF. As DNA, the CDR3 is TGTGCCAGCAGCATCCCCATGGCAAGTCACAATGAGCAGTTCTTC.

This chain joins TRBV18 and TRBJ1-2; TRBD1 is a possible D gene (6 bases). Germline CDR1 KGHSH, CDR2 LQKENI. CDR3 size: 14 residues. V shed 3 bases and J shed 4 bases, with 12 bases lying between them. CDR3 DNA sequence: TGTGCCAGCTCACCCTATGGGGGGGCCTATGGCTACACCTTC. Its protein product is CASSPYGGAYGYTF.

The sample holds many counts of this clonotype. The genes are TRBV5-1 and TRBJ2-6; D unresolved. CDR1 is SGHRS and CDR2 is YFSETQ in the germline V gene. This CDR3 is 18 amino acids long. V lost 4 bases and J 3 bases, leaving 20 bases between the germline ends. CDR3 region: CASSLSIRVEGGANVLTF. The CDR3, as DNA: TGCGCCAGCAGCCTGAGTATAAGGGTTGAAGGTGGGGCCAACGTCCTGACTTTC.

At least ten counts were recorded for this clonotype. CDR3 sequence reads: CASSGTGDGYTF. The CDR3 nucleotides read TGTGCCAGCAGCGGGACAGGGGATGGCTACACCTTC. The V gene is TRBV12-3 or TRBV12-4, the J gene TRBJ1-2; the match to TRBD1 covers 10 bases. The CDR3 sequence is 12 residues long. Unmatched junction bases numbered 1, after V lost 6 bases and J lost 6 bases.

The chain uses TRBV6-2 or TRBV6-3 and TRBJ1-5, with D possibly being TRBD1 (5 bases). This CDR3 has 17 amino acids. The V and J ends lost 0 bases and 2 bases respectively, with 14 bases between them. Germline values: CDR1 MNHEY, CDR2 SVGEGT. CDR3 bases: TGTGCCAGCAGTTACTCGGCAGGGAGGGTCGGCAATCAGCCCCAGCATTTT. It translates to CASSYSAGRVGNQPQHF.

This clonotype was counted ten times or more. This sequence joins TRBV10-2 and TRBJ1-2, with D unclear. This CDR3 comprises 16 residues. CDR1 is WSHSY, CDR2 SAAADI, per germline. Trimming pared 5 bases from V and 1 base from J, leaving 17 bases between. CDR3: CASSTRSGAYNYGYTF. CDR3 in DNA: TGCGCCAGCAGTACCCGGTCAGGTGCCTATAACTATGGCTACACCTTC.

This clonotype was detected a few times. The gene calls are TRBV10-3 and TRBJ2-1; D gene ambiguous. The CDR3 extends over 13 amino acids. Germline values: CDR1 ENHRY, CDR2 SYGVKD. The V and J ends lost 6 bases and 0 bases respectively, with 6 bases between them. The CDR3 nucleotides are TGTGCCATCAGGAGACCCTCCTACAATGAGCAGTTCTTC. Amino acid sequence: CAIRRPSYNEQFF.

This chain links TRBV11-2 with TRBJ2-1, with TRBD1 as a possible D gene (5 bases). Germline assignment: CDR1 SGHAT and CDR2 FQNNGV. The ends were cut back, 5 bases at V and 6 bases at J, with 11 bases in the middle. The CDR3 has 13 amino acids. The CDR3 bases are TGTGCCAGCAGCCTAATAGGGGCCAATGAGCAGTTCTTC. Protein: CASSLIGANEQFF.

This chain's CDR3 is CASSSGLAGHEQYF. The CDR3 bases are TGTGCCAGCAGCTCGGGACTAGCGGGACACGAGCAGTACTTC. The rearrangement joins TRBV7-9 to TRBJ2-7; 13 bases line up with TRBD2. The ends lost 4 bases at V and 5 bases at J; junction bases unmatched: 2. The CDR3 consists of 14 residues. Germline V gene lookup returns CDR1 SEHNR and CDR2 FQNEAQ (reference sequence).